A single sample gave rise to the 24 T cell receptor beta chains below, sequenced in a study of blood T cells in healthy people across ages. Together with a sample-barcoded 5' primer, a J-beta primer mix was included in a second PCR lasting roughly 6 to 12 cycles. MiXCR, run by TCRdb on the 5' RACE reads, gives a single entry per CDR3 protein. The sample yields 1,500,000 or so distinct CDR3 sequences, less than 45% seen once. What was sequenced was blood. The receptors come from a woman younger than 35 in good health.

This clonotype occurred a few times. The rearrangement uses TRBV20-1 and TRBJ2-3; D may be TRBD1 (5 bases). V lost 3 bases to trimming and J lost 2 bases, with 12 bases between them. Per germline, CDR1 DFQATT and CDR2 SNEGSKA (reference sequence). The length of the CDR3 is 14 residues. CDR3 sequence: CSASPTAYTDTQYF. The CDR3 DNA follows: TGCAGTGCTAGCCCGACAGCATACACAGATACGCAGTATTTT.

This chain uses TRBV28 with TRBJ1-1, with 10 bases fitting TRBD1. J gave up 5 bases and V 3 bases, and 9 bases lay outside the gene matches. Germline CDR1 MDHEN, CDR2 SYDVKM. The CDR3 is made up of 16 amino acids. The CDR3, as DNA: TGTGCCAGCAGTTTTGGGACAGGGGTCAGGGAGACTGAAGCTTTCTTT. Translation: CASSFGTGVRETEAFF.

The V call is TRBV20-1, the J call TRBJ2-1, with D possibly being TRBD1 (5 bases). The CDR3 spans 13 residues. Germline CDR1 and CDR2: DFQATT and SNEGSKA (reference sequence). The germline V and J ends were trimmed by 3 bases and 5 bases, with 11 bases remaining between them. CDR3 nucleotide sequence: TGCAGTGCTAGGGTTGGGGCCAACAATGAGCAGTTCTTC. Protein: CSARVGANNEQFF.

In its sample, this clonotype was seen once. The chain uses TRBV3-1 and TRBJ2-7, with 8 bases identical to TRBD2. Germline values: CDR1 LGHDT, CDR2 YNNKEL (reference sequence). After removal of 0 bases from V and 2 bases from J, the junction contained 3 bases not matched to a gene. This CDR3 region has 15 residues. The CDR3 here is CASSQDGGETYEQYF. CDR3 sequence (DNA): TGTGCCAGCAGCCAAGACGGGGGGGAAACCTACGAGCAGTACTTC.

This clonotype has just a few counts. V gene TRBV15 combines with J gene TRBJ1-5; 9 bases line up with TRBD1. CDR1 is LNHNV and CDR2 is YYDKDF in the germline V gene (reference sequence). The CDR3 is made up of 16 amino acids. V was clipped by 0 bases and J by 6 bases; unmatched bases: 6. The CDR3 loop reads CATSRDLGQGTQPQHF. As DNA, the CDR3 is TGTGCCACCAGCAGAGATTTGGGACAGGGTACTCAGCCCCAGCATTTT. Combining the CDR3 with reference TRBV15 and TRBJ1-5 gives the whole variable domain DAMVIQNPRYQVTQFGKPVTLSCSQTLNHNVMYWYQQKSSQAPKLLFHYYDKDFNNEADTPDNFQSRRPNTSFCFLDIRSPGLGDTAMYLCATSRDLGQGTQPQHFGDGTRLSIL.

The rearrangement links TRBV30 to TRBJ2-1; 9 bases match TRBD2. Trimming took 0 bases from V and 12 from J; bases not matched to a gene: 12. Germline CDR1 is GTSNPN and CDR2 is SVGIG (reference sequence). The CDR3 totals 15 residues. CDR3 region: CAWSVGSGGFDGQFF. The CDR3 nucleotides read TGTGCCTGGAGTGTGGGTAGCGGGGGTTTCGATGGGCAGTTCTTC.

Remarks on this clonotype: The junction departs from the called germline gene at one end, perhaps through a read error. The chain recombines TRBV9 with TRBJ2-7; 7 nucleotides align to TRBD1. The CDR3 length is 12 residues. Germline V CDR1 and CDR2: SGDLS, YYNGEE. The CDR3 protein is CAGSVAGGEQYF. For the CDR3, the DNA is TGTGCCGGCAGCGTAGCAGGGGGTGAGCAGTACTTC.

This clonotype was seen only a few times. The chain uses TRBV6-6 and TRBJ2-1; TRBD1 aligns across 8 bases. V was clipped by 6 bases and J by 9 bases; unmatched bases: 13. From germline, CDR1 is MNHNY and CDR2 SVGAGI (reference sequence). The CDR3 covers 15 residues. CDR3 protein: CASSQTGALRSEQFF. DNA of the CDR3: TGTGCCAGCAGCCAGACAGGGGCCCTCCGTAGTGAGCAGTTCTTC.

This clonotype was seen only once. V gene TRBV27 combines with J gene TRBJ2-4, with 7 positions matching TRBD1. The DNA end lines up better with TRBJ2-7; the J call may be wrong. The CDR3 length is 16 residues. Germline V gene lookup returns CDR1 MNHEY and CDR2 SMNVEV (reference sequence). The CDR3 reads CASSLVGGELPYEQYV. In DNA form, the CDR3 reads TGTGCCAGCAGTTTAGTAGGGGGCGAACTTCCCTACGAGCAGTACGTC.

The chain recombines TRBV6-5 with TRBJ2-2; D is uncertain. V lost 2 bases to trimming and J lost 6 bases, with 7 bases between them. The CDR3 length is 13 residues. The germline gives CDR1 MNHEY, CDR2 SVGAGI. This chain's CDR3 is CASSYDPPGELFF. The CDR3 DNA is TGTGCCAGCAGTTACGATCCCCCCGGGGAGCTGTTTTTT.

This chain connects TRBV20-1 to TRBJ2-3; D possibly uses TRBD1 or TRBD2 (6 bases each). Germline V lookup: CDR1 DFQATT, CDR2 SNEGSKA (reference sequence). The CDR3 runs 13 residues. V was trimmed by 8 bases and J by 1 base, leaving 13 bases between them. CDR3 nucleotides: TGCAGTCCGGGGGACACAGGCACAGATACGCAGTATTTT. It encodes CSPGDTGTDTQYF.

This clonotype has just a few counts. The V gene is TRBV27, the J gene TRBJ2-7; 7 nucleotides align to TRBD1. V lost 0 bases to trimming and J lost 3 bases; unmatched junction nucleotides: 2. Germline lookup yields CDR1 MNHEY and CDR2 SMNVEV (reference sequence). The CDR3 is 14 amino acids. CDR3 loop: CASSLSGQHYEQYF. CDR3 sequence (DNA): TGTGCCAGCAGTTTATCGGGACAGCACTACGAGCAGTACTTC.

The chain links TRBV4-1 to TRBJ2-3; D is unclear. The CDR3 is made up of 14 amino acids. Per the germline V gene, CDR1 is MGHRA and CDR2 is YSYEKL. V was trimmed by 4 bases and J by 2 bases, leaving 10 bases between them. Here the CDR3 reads CASSLVVITDTQYF. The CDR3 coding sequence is TGCGCCAGCAGCCTCGTAGTAATCACAGATACGCAGTATTTT.

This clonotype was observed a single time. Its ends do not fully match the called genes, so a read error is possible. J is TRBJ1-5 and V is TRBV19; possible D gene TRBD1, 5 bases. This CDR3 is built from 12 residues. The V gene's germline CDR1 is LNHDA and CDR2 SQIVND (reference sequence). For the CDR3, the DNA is TGTGCCAGTAGAATAGGGGATCAGCCCCAGCATTTT. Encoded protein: CASRIGDQPQHF.

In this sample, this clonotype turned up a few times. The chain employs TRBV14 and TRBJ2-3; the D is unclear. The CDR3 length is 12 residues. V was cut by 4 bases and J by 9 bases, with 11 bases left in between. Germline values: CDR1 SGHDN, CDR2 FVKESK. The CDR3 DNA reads TGTGCCAGCAGCCCGGGTGGTTCGACGCAGTATTTT. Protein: CASSPGGSTQYF.

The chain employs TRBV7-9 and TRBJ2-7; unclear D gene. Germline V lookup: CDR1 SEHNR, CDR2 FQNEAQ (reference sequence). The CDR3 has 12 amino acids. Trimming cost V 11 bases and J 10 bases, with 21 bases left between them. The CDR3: CAGGLDGGTQYF. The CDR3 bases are TGTGCCGGCGGCTTAGATGGCGGAACCCAGTACTTC. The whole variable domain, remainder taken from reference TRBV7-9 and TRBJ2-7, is DTGVSQNPRHKITKRGQNVTFRCDPISEHNRLYWYRQTLGQGPEFLTYFQNEAQLEKSRLLSDRFSAERPKGSFSTLEIQRTEQGDSAMYLCAGGLDGGTQYFGPGTRLTVT.

CDR3 in DNA: TGTGCCAGCAGCCGCTTCCTGGGGGCGGGGACTCCAGAGACCCAGTACTTC. Translating it yields CASSRFLGAGTPETQYF. The chain uses TRBV7-2 and TRBJ2-5, with D tentatively TRBD1 or TRBD2 (6 bases each). V dropped 5 bases and J dropped 4 bases, with 23 bases sitting between them. In germline, CDR1 is SGHTA, CDR2 FQGNSA. The length of the CDR3 is 17 residues.

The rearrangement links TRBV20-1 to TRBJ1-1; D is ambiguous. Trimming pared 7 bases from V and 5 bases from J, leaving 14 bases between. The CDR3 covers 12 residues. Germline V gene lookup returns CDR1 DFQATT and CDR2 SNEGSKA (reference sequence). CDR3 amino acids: CSVPRGMTEAFF. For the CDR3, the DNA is TGCAGTGTCCCCAGAGGGATGACTGAAGCTTTCTTT.

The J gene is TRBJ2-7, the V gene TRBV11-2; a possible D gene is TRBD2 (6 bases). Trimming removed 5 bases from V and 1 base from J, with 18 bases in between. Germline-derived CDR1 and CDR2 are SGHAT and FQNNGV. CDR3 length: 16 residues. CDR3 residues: CASSPRELLVSYEQYF. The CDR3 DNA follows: TGTGCCAGCAGCCCCCGGGAGCTACTAGTTTCCTACGAGCAGTACTTC.

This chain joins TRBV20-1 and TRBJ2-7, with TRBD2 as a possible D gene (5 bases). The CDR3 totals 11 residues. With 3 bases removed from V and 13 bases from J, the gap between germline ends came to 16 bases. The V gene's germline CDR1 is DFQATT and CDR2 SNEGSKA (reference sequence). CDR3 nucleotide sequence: TGCAGTGCTAGCACTGGCGGAGGTCGATACTTC. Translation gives CSASTGGGRYF.

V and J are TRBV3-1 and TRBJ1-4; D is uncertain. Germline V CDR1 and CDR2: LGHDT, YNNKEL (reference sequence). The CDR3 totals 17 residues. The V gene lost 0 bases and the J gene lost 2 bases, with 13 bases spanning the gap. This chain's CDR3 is CASSQESPSPTNEKLFF. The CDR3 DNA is TGTGCCAGCAGCCAAGAATCCCCGTCCCCCACTAATGAAAAACTGTTTTTT.

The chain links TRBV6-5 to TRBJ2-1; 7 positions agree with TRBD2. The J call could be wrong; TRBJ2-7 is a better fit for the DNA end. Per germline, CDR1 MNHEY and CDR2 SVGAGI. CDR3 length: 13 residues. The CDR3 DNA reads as TGTGCCAGCAGGGCCGGGGACTACAATGAGCAGTACTTC. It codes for CASRAGDYNEQYF.

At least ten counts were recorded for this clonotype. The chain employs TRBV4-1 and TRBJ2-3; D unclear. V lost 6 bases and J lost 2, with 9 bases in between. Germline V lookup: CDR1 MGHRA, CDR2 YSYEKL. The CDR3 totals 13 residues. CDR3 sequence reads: CASSQTLTDTQYF. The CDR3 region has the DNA TGCGCCAGCAGTCAAACACTCACAGATACGCAGTATTTT.

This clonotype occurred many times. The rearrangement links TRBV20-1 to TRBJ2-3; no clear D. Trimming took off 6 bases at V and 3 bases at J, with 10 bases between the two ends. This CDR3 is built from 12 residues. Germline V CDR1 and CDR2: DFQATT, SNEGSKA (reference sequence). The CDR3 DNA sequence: TGCAGTGCCCCCCCCTGGACAGATACGCAGTATTTT. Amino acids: CSAPPWTDTQYF.